The 29 T cell receptor beta chains below come from one sample, sequenced in a study of T-cell reconstitution after alpha-beta-depleted transplantation in children. Unique molecular identifiers were incorporated during preparation of the TCRbeta library. TCRdb used MiXCR to reprocess the PCR reads, holding one entry per CDR3 protein. The repertoire holds about 200,000 distinct CDR3 sequences, with about 8.7% as singletons. The material was PBMCs, mostly from graft donor cells, obtained 360 days after TCRalphabeta/CD19-depleted stem cell transplant. Receptor source: a male patient aged 2-10 years who had a stem cell transplant for acute myeloid leukemia, so the T cells may come from the graft donor.

The V and J genes are TRBV24-1 and TRBJ2-2; tentative D call: TRBD1 (5 bases). Trimming stripped 9 bases from V and 1 base from J, with 8 bases between. The CDR3 loop spans 13 amino acids. Germline V gives CDR1 KGHDR, CDR2 SFDVKD. CDR3 sequence: CATGAQNTGELFF. DNA of the CDR3: TGTGCCACCGGGGCCCAGAACACCGGGGAGCTGTTTTTT.

The sample holds a few counts of this clonotype. V and J are TRBV4-1 and TRBJ1-1; 9 positions match TRBD1. Trimming removed 5 bases from V and 5 bases from J; junction bases left unmatched: 6. Germline V gene data show CDR1 as MGHRA and CDR2 as YSYEKL. The CDR3 covers 14 residues. The CDR3 nucleotides are TGCGCCAGCAGCTTGACAGGGGGAAGGACTGAAGCTTTCTTT. It specifies CASSLTGGRTEAFF.

V is TRBV12-3 or TRBV12-4 and J is TRBJ2-7; D not certain. Trimming pared 1 base from V and 2 bases from J, leaving 9 bases between. The CDR3 loop spans 14 amino acids. CDR3 protein: CASSLGASAYEQYV. CDR3 nucleotide sequence: TGTGCCAGCAGTTTAGGGGCCAGCGCCTACGAGCAGTACGTC.

This clonotype came up a few times. The J gene is TRBJ2-1, the V gene TRBV9, with D unresolved. Per germline, CDR1 SGDLS and CDR2 YYNGEE. V dropped 4 bases and J dropped 5 bases, with 13 bases sitting between them. The CDR3 spans 14 residues. The CDR3 DNA follows: TGTGCCAGCAGCCCTACGCGACTCCACAATGAGCAGTTCTTC. Translation: CASSPTRLHNEQFF. Full variable domain (remainder filled in from reference TRBV9 and TRBJ2-1): DSGVTQTPKHLITATGQRVTLRCSPRSGDLSVYWYQQSLDQGLQFLIQYYNGEERAKGNILERFSAQQFPDLHSELNLSSLELGDSALYFCASSPTRLHNEQFFGPGTRLTVL.

This clonotype has just a few counts. The germline gene is not matched at one end of the junction; a read error may be the cause. The rearrangement joins TRBV5-6 to TRBJ2-3, with unresolved D. The CDR3 has 13 residues. Germline V gene sequence: CDR1 SGHDT, CDR2 YYEEEE. CDR3 region: CASSLAIRDPQYF. Here the CDR3 DNA reads TGTGCCAGCAGCTTGGCCATTCGAGATCCGCAGTATTTT. The whole variable domain, filled in from reference TRBV5-6 and TRBJ2-3, reads DAGVTQSPTHLIKTRGQQVTLRCSPKSGHDTVSWYQQALGQGPQFIFQYYEEEERQRGNFPDRFSGHQFPNYSSELNVNALLLGDSALYLCASSLAIRDPQYFGPGTRLTVL.

In this sample, this clonotype turned up many times. The V call is TRBV7-9, the J call TRBJ1-2; 7 bases map to TRBD1. Germline V gene data show CDR1 as SEHNR and CDR2 as FQNEAQ (reference sequence). The CDR3 totals 13 residues. The ends lost 5 bases at V and 3 bases at J; junction bases unmatched: 3. CDR3 in amino acids: CASSHGQDYGYTF. CDR3 bases: TGTGCCAGCAGCCATGGACAGGACTATGGCTACACCTTC. The complete variable domain, with remaining parts taken from reference TRBV7-9 and TRBJ1-2, reads DTGVSQNPRHKITKRGQNVTFRCDPISEHNRLYWYRQTLGQGPEFLTYFQNEAQLEKSRLLSDRFSAERPKGSFSTLEIQRTEQGDSAMYLCASSHGQDYGYTFGSGTRLTVV.

This clonotype was counted only a few times. This rearrangement joins TRBV20-1 to TRBJ1-2; 8 nucleotides agree with TRBD1. CDR1 is DFQATT and CDR2 is SNEGSKA in the germline V gene (reference sequence). This CDR3 region has 16 residues. CDR3 DNA: TGCAGCGCCCTCGGGACAGGATTTTCCCCCGTCTATGGCTACACCTTC. Translating gives CSALGTGFSPVYGYTF.

This clonotype was detected many times. The CDR3 reads CASSFRTGDNEQFF. The CDR3 coding sequence is TGTGCCAGCAGTTTCCGAACAGGGGACAATGAGCAGTTCTTC. The genes are TRBV27 and TRBJ2-1; 7 bases are a match to TRBD1. This CDR3 is 14 amino acids long. Trimming removed 3 bases from V and 5 bases from J; junction bases left unmatched: 4. The V gene's germline CDR1 is MNHEY and CDR2 SMNVEV (reference sequence).

The chain employs TRBV3-1 and TRBJ2-7, with 7 bases identical to TRBD2. CDR1 LGHDT and CDR2 YNNKEL come from the germline V gene (reference sequence). This CDR3 region has 15 residues. The V gene end was trimmed by 0 bases and the J gene end by 0 bases; junction bases not matched to a gene: 2. DNA of the CDR3: TGTGCCAGCAGCCAAGAGCGGGAGACCTCCTACGAGCAGTACTTC. Encoded protein: CASSQERETSYEQYF.

This rearrangement joins TRBV18 to TRBJ2-7; tentative D call: TRBD2 (6 bases). The CDR3 contains 13 residues. Deletions cut 0 bases from V and 5 bases from J, with 8 bases between. CDR1 is KGHSH, CDR2 LQKENI, per germline. CDR3 sequence: CASSPPGGDEQYV. In nucleotides, the CDR3 is TGTGCCAGCTCACCACCGGGAGGTGACGAGCAGTACGTC.

The gene calls are TRBV20-1 and TRBJ2-5; 9 nucleotides align to TRBD1. The CDR3 length is 12 residues. V shed 6 bases, J shed 7 bases, and the junction held 6 bases outside the gene matches. Germline lookup yields CDR1 DFQATT and CDR2 SNEGSKA (reference sequence). The CDR3 coding sequence is TGCAGTGCCAAACAGGGGGCGGGGACCCAGTACTTC. Encoded protein: CSAKQGAGTQYF.

The chain is built from TRBV20-1 and TRBJ1-4; D uncertain. Between the trimmed V and J ends, which lost 5 bases and 10 bases, there was a span of 14 bases. The CDR3 is 12 amino acids. From germline, CDR1 is DFQATT and CDR2 SNEGSKA (reference sequence). The CDR3 DNA follows: TGCAGTGCTTATACCGGGAGGAGAAAACTGTTTTTT. Amino acids: CSAYTGRRKLFF.

This clonotype has at least ten counts. The V gene is TRBV20-1, the J gene TRBJ2-2; D gene ambiguous. The CDR3 has 16 residues. V shed 1 base and J shed 4 bases, with 16 bases lying between them. Germline CDR1 reads DFQATT; CDR2 reads SNEGSKA (reference sequence). CDR3 amino acids: CSARGVAQTGTGELFF. The CDR3 bases are TGCAGTGCTAGAGGGGTAGCCCAGACGGGCACCGGGGAGCTGTTTTTT.

This clonotype was seen a few times. V gene TRBV5-1 combines with J gene TRBJ2-1; the D call may be TRBD1 or TRBD2 (5 bases each). CDR1 SGHRS and CDR2 YFSETQ come from the germline V gene. V gave up 2 bases and J gave up 5 bases, with 11 bases separating them. The CDR3 covers 14 residues. The CDR3 nucleotides are TGCGCCAGCAGCTTAAGGGACGGAGACAATGAGCAGTTCTTC. Its protein product is CASSLRDGDNEQFF.

In this sample, this clonotype turned up many times. This rearrangement joins TRBV5-8 to TRBJ2-1; maybe TRBD1 (6 bases). Between the trimmed V and J ends, which lost 4 bases and 8 bases, there was a span of 13 bases. Germline-derived CDR1 and CDR2 are SGHTS and YDEGEE. The CDR3 has 13 residues. CDR3 bases: TGTGCCAGCAGCGACACAGGGATTCATGAGCAGTTCTTC. This encodes CASSDTGIHEQFF.

The chain recombines TRBV5-5 with TRBJ2-2; 9 positions match TRBD1. CDR3 length equals 15 residues. The J segment lost 5 bases and the V segment lost 0 bases, leaving 2 bases of the junction unmatched. In germline, CDR1 is SGHKS, CDR2 YYEKEE (reference sequence). The CDR3 reads CASSLATGGTGELFF. CDR3 nucleotides: TGTGCCAGCAGCTTGGCGACAGGGGGGACCGGGGAGCTGTTTTTT.

This clonotype was seen only a few times. The V gene is TRBV6-5, the J gene TRBJ2-5, with D hard to call. CDR1 and CDR2 (germline): MNHEY, SVGAGI. The CDR3 totals 12 residues. Trimming stripped 5 bases from V and 8 bases from J, with 12 bases between. The CDR3 DNA follows: TGTGCCAGCAGTCCAACCCGGTTAACCCAGTACTTC. Translating it yields CASSPTRLTQYF.

This clonotype has just a few counts. This chain uses TRBV24-1 with TRBJ2-1, with D possibly matching TRBD2 (9 bases). The CDR3 is 16 amino acids. The germline V and J ends were trimmed by 9 bases and 9 bases, with 26 bases remaining between them. Germline CDR1 reads KGHDR; CDR2 reads SFDVKD. CDR3 in DNA: TGTGCCACCGCGGCCTCAGGGGGCGGGAGGGAAATTGAGCAGTTCTTC. As protein: CATAASGGGREIEQFF.

This clonotype came up many times. The V call is TRBV7-2, the J call TRBJ2-1; D unresolved. CDR3 length: 15 amino acids. V lost 3 bases to trimming and J lost 0 bases, with 9 bases between them. Germline assignment: CDR1 SGHTA and CDR2 FQGNSA. The CDR3 reads CASSFGQLSYNEQFF. The CDR3 DNA reads as TGTGCCAGCAGCTTCGGTCAGCTCTCCTACAATGAGCAGTTCTTC.

Only a few counts were recorded for this clonotype. This chain uses TRBV5-1 with TRBJ2-3; D possibly matches TRBD1 or TRBD2 (5 bases each). Trimming cost V 4 bases and J 2 bases, with 17 bases left between them. CDR1 is SGHRS and CDR2 is YFSETQ in the germline V gene. The CDR3 contains 16 residues. DNA for the CDR3: TGCGCCAGCAGCGGGCCTCTACGGGACGTCACAGATACGCAGTATTTT. It codes for CASSGPLRDVTDTQYF.

In this sample, this clonotype turned up many times. CDR3 in DNA: TGTGCCAGCAGCACTCCAGGGGCGAACACCGGGGAGCTGTTTTTT. Translation gives CASSTPGANTGELFF. This chain links TRBV2 with TRBJ2-2; TRBD1 might be the D (6 bases). The CDR3 runs to 15 residues. The V end was cut by 6 bases, the J end by 0 bases, with 11 bases between. Germline-derived CDR1 and CDR2 are SNHLY and FYNNEI.

This clonotype appeared a few times. The chain combines TRBV29-1 with TRBJ2-7; 8 bases line up with TRBD1. Germline V gene lookup returns CDR1 SQVTM and CDR2 ANQGSEA. CDR3 length: 14 residues. Unmatched junction bases numbered 18, after V lost 5 bases and J lost 12 bases. CDR3 in amino acids: CSVKLSSTGERSYF. The DNA for the CDR3 is TGCAGCGTTAAACTTTCCTCGACAGGGGAGAGGTCGTACTTC.

This clonotype has ten or more counts. V usage is TRBV12-3 or TRBV12-4 and J usage is TRBJ1-1; D unresolved. This CDR3 has 11 residues. The V end was cut by 6 bases, the J end by 7 bases, with 9 bases between. The CDR3 bases are TGTGCCAGCAGGGTACGGTTTGAAGCTTTCTTT. Its protein product is CASRVRFEAFF.

This clonotype has a handful of counts. The chain links TRBV30 to TRBJ2-7; TRBD2 matches at 12 bases. The CDR3 loop spans 17 amino acids. V shed 2 bases and J 0 bases; nucleotides not matched to a gene: 8. From germline, CDR1 is GTSNPN and CDR2 SVGIG (reference sequence). The CDR3 is CAWSFSRTSGNSYEQYF. CDR3 nucleotides: TGTGCCTGGAGTTTTTCCCGGACTAGCGGGAACTCCTACGAGCAGTACTTC.

In the case of this clonotype: One end of the junction does not line up with germline, which may come from a read error. This chain joins TRBV14 and TRBJ2-5; 8 bases line up with TRBD2. The CDR3 has 14 amino acids. Germline CDR1 SGHDN, CDR2 FVKESK. DNA of the CDR3: TGTGCCAGCAGTCAAGCCGGGGGGGCCGGGACCCAGTACTTC. Amino acids: CASSQAGGAGTQYF.

The chain employs TRBV20-1 and TRBJ1-6, with TRBD1 identical over 7 bases. V dropped 2 bases and J dropped 4; count of bases not matched to a gene: 8. This CDR3 comprises 16 residues. In germline, CDR1 is DFQATT, CDR2 SNEGSKA (reference sequence). The CDR3, as DNA: TGCAGTGCTAGAAAGACAGGGAGCGGGTATAATTCACCCCTCCACTTT. This translates into CSARKTGSGYNSPLHF.

This clonotype was detected only a few times. The chain combines TRBV7-9 with TRBJ2-7, with D perhaps matching TRBD1 (5 bases). The ends were cut back, 4 bases at V and 0 bases at J, with 16 bases in the middle. The CDR3 extends over 16 amino acids. Per germline, CDR1 SEHNR and CDR2 FQNEAQ (reference sequence). CDR3 sequence reads: CASSSSGLQSSYEQYF. The CDR3 nucleotides are TGTGCCAGCAGCTCCTCAGGGCTCCAGAGCTCCTACGAGCAGTACTTC.

The chain couples TRBV20-1 to TRBJ2-5; D remains ambiguous. This CDR3 has 12 amino acids. V lost 4 bases to trimming and J lost 1 base, with 7 bases between them. Germline assignment: CDR1 DFQATT and CDR2 SNEGSKA (reference sequence). CDR3 in amino acids: CSANPSQETQYF. The CDR3 nucleotides are TGCAGTGCTAACCCGTCCCAAGAGACCCAGTACTTC.

The CDR3 loop reads CASSFQKSTDTQYF. In DNA, the CDR3 is TGCGCCAGCAGCTTTCAGAAAAGCACAGATACGCAGTATTTT. This chain joins TRBV5-1 and TRBJ2-3; D remains unclear. The V gene lost 2 bases and the J gene lost 0 bases, with 7 bases spanning the gap. CDR1 SGHRS and CDR2 YFSETQ come from the germline V gene. This CDR3 is 14 amino acids long.